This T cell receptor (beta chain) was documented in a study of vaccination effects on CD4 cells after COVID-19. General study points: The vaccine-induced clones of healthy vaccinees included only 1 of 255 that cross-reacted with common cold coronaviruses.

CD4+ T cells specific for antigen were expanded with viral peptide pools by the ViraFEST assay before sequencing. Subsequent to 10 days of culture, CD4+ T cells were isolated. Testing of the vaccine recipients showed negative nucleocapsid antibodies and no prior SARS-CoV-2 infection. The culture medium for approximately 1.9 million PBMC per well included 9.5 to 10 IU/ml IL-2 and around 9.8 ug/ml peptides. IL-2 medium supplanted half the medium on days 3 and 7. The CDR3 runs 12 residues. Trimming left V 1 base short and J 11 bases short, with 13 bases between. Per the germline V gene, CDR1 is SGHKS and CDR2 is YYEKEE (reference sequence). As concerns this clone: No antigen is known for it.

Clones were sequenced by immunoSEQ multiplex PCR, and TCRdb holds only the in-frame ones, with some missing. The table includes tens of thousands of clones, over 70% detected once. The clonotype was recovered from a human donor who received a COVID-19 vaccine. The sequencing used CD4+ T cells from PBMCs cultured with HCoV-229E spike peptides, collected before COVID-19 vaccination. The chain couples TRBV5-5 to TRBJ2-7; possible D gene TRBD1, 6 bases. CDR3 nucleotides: TGTGCCAGCAGCTTGCTGTCAGGGGCAAAGTACTTC. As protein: CASSLLSGAKYF.